Below, 32 T cell receptor beta chains from the same sample are listed, as sequenced in a study of T cell responses to AZD1222 COVID-19 vaccine. Only in-frame clones appear in the TCRdb table, and some are missing; sequencing was by immunoSEQ multiplex PCR. The sample has some 150,000 clones, roughly 90% seen once. The source material was peripheral blood, sampled 28 days after the second AZD1222 dose. The receptors shown here come from an adult who received the AZD1222 COVID-19 vaccine.

The J gene is TRBJ1-5, the V gene TRBV7-9, with D tentatively TRBD1 (5 bases). V was cut by 2 bases and J by 5 bases, with 7 bases left in between. From germline, CDR1 is SEHNR and CDR2 FQNEAQ (reference sequence). The CDR3 runs to 13 residues. CDR3 protein: CASSLQGHQPQHF. CDR3 nucleotides: TGTGCCAGCAGCTTACAGGGTCATCAGCCCCAGCATTTT.

This chain joins TRBV5-1 and TRBJ1-5; no clear D gene. CDR3 length: 13 residues. The V gene lost 1 base and the J gene lost 2 bases, with 4 bases spanning the gap. Germline V CDR1 and CDR2: SGHRS, YFSETQ. CDR3 sequence: CASSLSGNQPQHF. The DNA of the CDR3 is TGCGCCAGCAGCTTGTCTGGCAATCAGCCCCAGCATTTT.

The chain is built from TRBV29-1 and TRBJ2-7; 9 bases map to TRBD1. CDR1 is SQVTM and CDR2 is ANQGSEA in the germline V gene. With 5 bases clipped from V and 2 bases from J, the junction kept 4 bases outside the gene matches. The CDR3 is made up of 13 amino acids. This CDR3 reads CSVRTGATYEQYF. The CDR3 DNA reads as TGCAGCGTTAGGACAGGGGCGACCTACGAGCAGTACTTC.

The chain's CDR3 is CASSVDGTDTQYF. Written as DNA, the CDR3 is TGTGCCAGCAGCGTAGACGGGACAGATACGCAGTATTTT. This chain uses TRBV9 with TRBJ2-3; D unresolved. V lost 0 bases, J lost 3 bases, and 5 bases lay in between. The CDR3 covers 13 residues. The germline CDR1 and CDR2 sequences are SGDLS and YYNGEE.

The chain has TRBV7-9 and TRBJ2-7; 7 nucleotides align to TRBD1. The CDR3 extends over 18 amino acids. The V segment lost 4 bases and the J segment 0 bases; nucleotides outside the gene matches: 15. Germline lookup yields CDR1 SEHNR and CDR2 FQNEAQ (reference sequence). Written as DNA, the CDR3 is TGTGCCAGCAGCTCCCCCCCCTTTACAGGGGACCTCTCCTACGAGCAGTACTTC. Amino acids: CASSSPPFTGDLSYEQYF.

The J gene is TRBJ2-7, the V gene TRBV5-4; 8 bases match TRBD2. The CDR3 extends over 16 amino acids. V lost 1 base and J lost 0; bases outside the gene matches: 6. CDR1 and CDR2 from the germline V gene are SGHNT and YYREEE (reference sequence). In DNA form, the CDR3 reads TGTGCCAGCAGCTTGCAGGCCAGCGGGAGCTCCTACGAGCAGTACTTC. It is translated as CASSLQASGSSYEQYF. Full variable domain (remainder filled in from reference TRBV5-4 and TRBJ2-7): ETGVTQSPTHLIKTRGQQVTLRCSSQSGHNTVSWYQQALGQGPQFIFQYYREEENGRGNFPPRFSGLQFPNYSSELNVNALELDDSALYLCASSLQASGSSYEQYFGPGTRLTVT.

The V call is TRBV5-4, the J call TRBJ2-7, with TRBD2 identical over 10 bases. The germline V gene encodes CDR1 SGHNT and CDR2 YYREEE (reference sequence). Trimming removed 3 bases from V and 6 bases from J; junction bases left unmatched: 6. The CDR3 is made up of 14 amino acids. CDR3 loop: CASSSSSGSSEQYF. The CDR3 DNA follows: TGTGCCAGCAGCTCATCTAGCGGGAGTAGCGAGCAGTACTTC.

The CDR3 loop is CASSQLQGNYGYTF. CDR3 DNA: TGTGCCAGCAGCCAGTTGCAGGGGAACTATGGCTACACCTTC. The rearrangement uses TRBV14 and TRBJ1-2; TRBD1 is a possible D gene (6 bases). This CDR3 has 14 amino acids. V was shortened by 3 bases and J by 2 bases, with 10 bases between the two germline ends. Germline V gene data show CDR1 as SGHDN and CDR2 as FVKESK.

The chain combines TRBV5-1 with TRBJ2-1, with TRBD2 matching over 7 bases. The CDR3 has 17 residues. With V trimmed by 2 bases and J by 5 bases, 13 bases remained unmatched. The V gene's germline CDR1 is SGHRS and CDR2 YFSETQ. CDR3 in amino acids: CASSFRSGTTLHNEQFF. CDR3 nucleotide sequence: TGCGCCAGCAGCTTCAGATCCGGGACTACCCTCCACAATGAGCAGTTCTTC.

The CDR3 DNA reads as TGTGCCAGCAGCTTCAGTTCAGGGGTTACTGAAGCTTTCTTT. Protein sequence: CASSFSSGVTEAFF. This sequence joins TRBV7-8 and TRBJ1-1, with D maybe TRBD1 (6 bases). CDR1 is SGHVS and CDR2 is FQNEAQ in the germline V gene. V gave up 3 bases and J gave up 5 bases, with 13 bases separating them. This CDR3 contains 14 residues.

This sequence joins TRBV5-1 and TRBJ2-7; 7 positions agree with TRBD2. The CDR3 runs to 14 residues. Trimming at V came to 0 bases and at J to 6 bases, leaving 6 bases not matched to a gene. Germline V CDR1 and CDR2: SGHRS, YFSETQ. CDR3 protein: CASSLDLSSGEQYF. The CDR3 nucleotides read TGCGCCAGCAGCTTGGACCTTTCTAGCGGCGAGCAGTACTTC.

The V call is TRBV24-1, the J call TRBJ2-1; no reliable D call. Germline V CDR1 and CDR2: KGHDR, SFDVKD. The CDR3 spans 14 residues. V was cut by 5 bases and J by 2 bases, with 9 bases left in between. The CDR3 coding sequence is TGTGCCACCAGTGTCGGCAGTACCTACAATGAGCAGTTCTTC. It translates to CATSVGSTYNEQFF.

V and J are TRBV10-1 and TRBJ1-6, with D unresolved. This CDR3 is 13 amino acids long. CDR1 and CDR2 from the germline V gene are WNHNN and SYGVQD (reference sequence). The germline V and J ends were trimmed by 3 bases and 9 bases, with 9 bases remaining between them. CDR3 DNA sequence: TGCGCCAGCAGTGAAGGACTAATTTCACCCCTCCACTTT. Residues: CASSEGLISPLHF.

CDR3: CASGPIGDMNTEAFF. The CDR3 DNA sequence: TGTGCCAGCGGCCCCATAGGGGACATGAACACTGAAGCTTTCTTT. This sequence joins TRBV27 and TRBJ1-1; possibly TRBD1 for D (6 bases). The CDR3 is 15 amino acids. Germline lookup yields CDR1 MNHEY and CDR2 SMNVEV (reference sequence). The ends were cut back, 8 bases at V and 0 bases at J, with 16 bases in the middle.

The chain links TRBV19 to TRBJ1-2; D unresolved. The length of the CDR3 is 13 residues. Germline assignment: CDR1 LNHDA and CDR2 SQIVND (reference sequence). The V end lost 3 bases, the J end lost 7 bases, and 12 bases lay between the germline ends. CDR3 bases: TGTGCCAGTAGTATTGAGTCTGGGAGTGGCTACACCTTC. This encodes CASSIESGSGYTF.

The sample holds one count of this clone. This chain uses TRBV14 with TRBJ2-1, with 9 bases that match TRBD2. Looked up from germline, CDR1 is SGHDN and CDR2 is FVKESK. V dropped 4 bases and J dropped 1; count of bases not matched to a gene: 5. The CDR3 has 16 amino acids. CDR3 amino acids: CASSPLAGLSYNEQFF. The CDR3 bases are TGTGCCAGCAGCCCCCTAGCGGGGCTTTCCTACAATGAGCAGTTCTTC.

This chain links TRBV30 with TRBJ1-3, with D possibly matching TRBD1 (5 bases). The germline V and J ends were trimmed by 4 bases and 2 bases, with 15 bases remaining between them. The CDR3 covers 15 residues. Germline V gives CDR1 GTSNPN, CDR2 SVGIG (reference sequence). CDR3 DNA: TGTGCCTGGATGAGGGACGGTTTTACTGGAAACACCATATATTTT. It specifies CAWMRDGFTGNTIYF. Full variable domain (outside the CDR3, taken from reference TRBV30 and TRBJ1-3): SQTIHQWPATLVQPVGSPLSLECTVEGTSNPNLYWYRQAAGRGLQLLFYSVGIGQISSEVPQNLSASRPQDRQFILSSKKLLLSDSGFYLCAWMRDGFTGNTIYFGEGSWLTVV.

The gene calls are TRBV9 and TRBJ2-5; D remains ambiguous. Trimming removed 3 bases at V and 2 bases at J, with 5 bases between. The germline gives CDR1 SGDLS, CDR2 YYNGEE. This CDR3 contains 12 residues. The CDR3 DNA reads as TGTGCCAGCAGCGCCGATCAAGAGACCCAGTACTTC. The encoded protein is CASSADQETQYF.

The rearrangement uses TRBV4-1 and TRBJ2-7, with D unclear. V shed 1 base and J shed 4 bases, with 11 bases lying between them. The CDR3 is 14 amino acids. Germline V gene lookup returns CDR1 MGHRA and CDR2 YSYEKL. DNA of the CDR3: TGCGCCAGCAGCCAAGTTCCGGCGGTTTACGAGCAGTACTTC. Residues: CASSQVPAVYEQYF.

The gene calls are TRBV24-1 and TRBJ2-7; 7 bases are a match to TRBD2. V dropped 1 base and J dropped 6; count of bases not matched to a gene: 8. Looked up from germline, CDR1 is KGHDR and CDR2 is SFDVKD. The CDR3 runs 15 residues. The CDR3 DNA is TGTGCCACCAGTGATTTACGCGGGAGCATCTCCGAGCAGTACTTC. Protein sequence: CATSDLRGSISEQYF.

This clone appeared a few times. The chain uses TRBV5-4 and TRBJ1-6, with D tentatively TRBD1 (6 bases). The CDR3 sequence is 15 residues long. Deletions cut 4 bases from V and 5 bases from J, with 13 bases between. The germline CDR1 and CDR2 sequences are SGHNT and YYREEE (reference sequence). This CDR3 is CASSIQGNDNSPLHF. The DNA for the CDR3 is TGTGCCAGCAGCATACAGGGTAACGATAATTCACCCCTCCACTTT.

This clone was seen more than once but under ten times. The CDR3 sequence is CASSPLQISYNEQFF. The CDR3 region has the DNA TGTGCCAGCAGCCCCCTGCAGATCTCCTACAATGAGCAGTTCTTC. The chain uses TRBV7-2 and TRBJ2-1; D gene uncertain. This CDR3 is 15 amino acids long. Per the germline V gene, CDR1 is SGHTA and CDR2 is FQGNSA. V was cut by 5 bases and J by 0 bases, with 11 bases left in between. Full variable domain (outside the CDR3, taken from reference TRBV7-2 and TRBJ2-1): GAGVSQSPSNKVTEKGKDVELRCDPISGHTALYWYRQSLGQGLEFLIYFQGNSAPDKSGLPSDRFSAERTGGSVSTLTIQRTQQEDSAVYLCASSPLQISYNEQFFGPGTRLTVL.

This clone was seen more than once but under ten times. This chain joins TRBV10-1 and TRBJ2-7, with 7 bases lining up with TRBD1. CDR1 is WNHNN, CDR2 SYGVQD, per germline (reference sequence). This CDR3 has 16 amino acids. Unmatched junction bases numbered 13, after V lost 4 bases and J lost 4 bases. CDR3 protein: CASSGARGRGLYEQYF. CDR3 sequence (DNA): TGCGCCAGCAGTGGGGCAAGGGGGCGCGGGCTTTACGAGCAGTACTTC.

This clone was seen only a few times. The CDR3 nucleotides are TGTGCCAGCAGTCCTCGACAGGGGGCGAGATCACCCCTCCACTTT. It translates to CASSPRQGARSPLHF. This chain joins TRBV6-5 and TRBJ1-6; 10 bases match TRBD1. This CDR3 has 15 residues. Losses at the gene ends were 5 bases for V and 10 bases for J; bases not matched to a gene: 8. CDR1 is MNHEY, CDR2 SVGAGI, per germline.

The chain carries TRBV6-5 and TRBJ1-3; a weak D match, TRBD1 (6 bases). Germline V lookup: CDR1 MNHEY, CDR2 SVGAGI. This CDR3 has 16 amino acids. The germline V and J ends were trimmed by 4 bases and 3 bases, with 16 bases remaining between them. The CDR3 region is CASSLRQGQGGNTIYF. The CDR3 DNA sequence: TGTGCCAGCAGTTTACGCCAGGGGCAAGGTGGAAACACCATATATTTT.

This clone was seen more than once but under ten times. The J gene is TRBJ2-1, the V gene TRBV10-3; possible D gene TRBD2, 5 bases. CDR3 length equals 14 residues. The V end was cut by 0 bases, the J end by 7 bases, with 10 bases between. CDR1 and CDR2 from the germline V gene are ENHRY and SYGVKD. CDR3 in amino acids: CAISESGVGNEQFF. For the CDR3, the DNA is TGTGCCATCAGTGAGTCGGGAGTTGGGAATGAGCAGTTCTTC.

This rearrangement joins TRBV30 to TRBJ1-4; 7 bases agree with TRBD1. V lost 1 base to trimming and J lost 7 bases; unmatched junction nucleotides: 9. CDR1 and CDR2 from the germline V gene are GTSNPN and SVGIG (reference sequence). CDR3 length: 15 residues. The CDR3 DNA reads as TGTGCCTGGAGTGGGAAGGTAGGGGGCGGTGAAAAACTGTTTTTT. It codes for CAWSGKVGGGEKLFF.

The chain joins TRBV28 to TRBJ2-7, with 11 bases matching TRBD2. Germline values: CDR1 MDHEN, CDR2 SYDVKM. This CDR3 comprises 15 residues. V shed 3 bases, J shed 3 bases, and the junction held 4 bases outside the gene matches. CDR3 region: CASSFSGLAGYEQYF. CDR3 sequence (DNA): TGTGCCAGCAGTTTTAGTGGACTAGCGGGCTACGAGCAGTACTTC.

This clone has a handful of counts. Other DNA sequences from this sample encode an identical CDR3 as well. J is TRBJ2-2 and V is TRBV24-1; D is undetermined. Trimming left V 7 bases short and J 1 base short, with 3 bases between. The CDR3 totals 12 residues. CDR1 is KGHDR, CDR2 SFDVKD, per germline. In nucleotides, the CDR3 is TGTGCCACCAGCGAGAACACCGGGGAGCTGTTTTTT. This codes for CATSENTGELFF.

The rearrangement links TRBV21-1 to TRBJ2-7; the DNA was not used to check the table's D call, TRBD2. TRBV21-1 is given as a pseudogene. CDR3 length: 17 amino acids. This CDR3 reads CASWPPPPKGGRYEQYF. As DNA, the CDR3 is TGTGCCAGCTGGCCCCCCCCTCCGAAGGGCGGGAGGTACGAGCAGTACTTC.

The chain uses TRBV2 and TRBJ2-7; the D gene is possibly TRBD2 (5 bases). Germline CDR1 is SNHLY and CDR2 is FYNNEI. V was cut by 6 bases and J by 7 bases, with 10 bases left in between. This CDR3 comprises 11 residues. CDR3 residues: CASRLREEQYF. The DNA of the CDR3 is TGTGCCAGCAGGCTGAGGGAGGAGCAGTACTTC.

The chain has TRBV11-3 and TRBJ2-5, with D uncertain. Per the germline V gene, CDR1 is SGHNT and CDR2 is YENEEA. Trimming removed 2 bases from V and 0 bases from J, with 7 bases in between. CDR3 size: 14 residues. CDR3 loop: CASSLRADQETQYF. DNA for the CDR3: TGTGCCAGCAGCTTAAGGGCAGACCAAGAGACCCAGTACTTC.